This T cell receptor beta chain originates from a study of a mutant IDH1 vaccine in newly diagnosed glioma. Overall study context: It was radiotherapy, temozolomide, or both that patients received previously, with most receiving both.

V was trimmed by 5 bases and J by 1 base, leaving 2 bases between them. CDR1 is MDHEN, CDR2 SYDVKM, per germline. The CDR3 length is 11 residues. Clones were read by immunoSEQ multiplex PCR, and TCRdb kept only the in-frame ones, dropping some. There are approximately 92,000 clones in the sample; 83% occur only once, and roughly 6.8% lies in the top ten. Time point: baseline, week 1 (first vaccination visit). Treatment of the sample: pre-vaccination baseline after standard-of-care therapy. The donors' diagnosis was new WHO grade 3 or 4 astrocytoma that was IDH1-mutant and ATRX-lost. The origin of this receptor is a woman in her forties or fifties with glioma. This specimen was PBMCs, taken from a glioma patient treated with radiotherapy, temozolomide or both. The V gene is TRBV28, the J gene TRBJ1-1; D uncertain. The chain's CDR3 is CASSPNTEAFF. In DNA, the CDR3 is TGTGCCAGCAGTCCGAACACTGAAGCTTTCTTT. The variable domain in full, completed from reference TRBV28 and TRBJ1-1, reads DVKVTQSSRYLVKRTGEKVFLECVQDMDHENMFWYRQDPGLGLRLIYFSYDVKMKEKGDIPEGYSVSREKKERFSLILESASTNQTSMYLCASSPNTEAFFGQGTRLTVV.